This record looks at one T cell receptor (beta chain) sequence and its context. The CDR3 is 15 residues long. V dropped 0 bases and J dropped 4; count of bases not matched to a gene: 6. Per the germline V gene, CDR1 is SGHKS and CDR2 is YYEKEE (reference sequence). Using immunoSEQ multiplex PCR, the repertoire was profiled, and TCRdb retains in-frame clones only, with some absent. The sample lists around 130,000 clones, over 75% occurring once. This entry belongs to a study of T cell responses to AZD1222 COVID-19 vaccine. The chain carries TRBV5-5 and TRBJ1-2, with 7 bases aligning to TRBD1. The TCR comes from an adult in good health. Sequenced material: peripheral blood, taken on day 0 of AZD1222 vaccination. CDR3 protein: CASSLVRDRSYGYTF. DNA of the CDR3: TGTGCCAGCAGCTTGGTACGGGACAGATCCTATGGCTACACCTTC.